The clone carrying this T cell receptor (beta chain) was found many times. Its cognate antigen is unknown. Unmatched junction bases numbered 5, after V lost 1 base and J lost 2 bases. Germline values: CDR1 SGHRS, CDR2 YFSETQ. This CDR3 has 16 residues. The data belong to a study of CD8+CD57+ T cells in acquired aplastic anemia. Study summary: Sorted CD4+ and CD8+ cells yielded DNA averaging around 3.2 ug.

Patients chosen for sequencing had shown CD8+CD57+ cell expansion by flow cytometry. As a group, the patients uniformly had severe acquired aplastic anemia. Findings and caveats of the study: Levels of CD8+ Simpson's diversity were not significantly distinct in patients versus controls.

The use of genomic DNA as template underpinned the TCR beta VDJ and CDR3 profiling. Each CDR3 protein is one row after TCRdb ran MiXCR on the reads. The table includes around 200,000 distinct CDR3 sequences, over 40% detected once. The material sequenced was sorted CD4+, CD8+, or CD8+CD57+ T cells (not recorded which) from PBMCs. The origin of this receptor is a human donor with aplastic anemia. The V and J genes are TRBV5-1 and TRBJ2-3, with TRBD2 matching over 9 bases. The CDR3 region is CASSLQAGGNTDTQYF. The CDR3 coding sequence is TGCGCCAGCAGCTTGCAGGCGGGGGGGAACACAGATACGCAGTATTTT.